This T cell receptor (beta chain) was documented in a study of T cells in Graves' hyperthyroidism and ophthalmopathy. The hyperthyroidism was newly diagnosed and had lasted under 2 months; the patients were aged 18 to 65. Amplification yielded TCR beta CDR3 regions, with RNA transcripts as the source. TCR CDR3 underwent first-round RT-PCR with the HTBI primer set. TCRdb analysed the multiplex PCR reads with MiXCR anew, one entry per CDR3 protein. The sample holds nearly 750,000 distinct CDR3 sequences; approximately 40% are singletons and the top ten take around 31%. This clonotype was picked up many times. Its antigen remains unidentified. Looked up from germline, CDR1 is SGHTA and CDR2 is FQGNSA. Trimming stripped 2 bases from V and 3 bases from J, with 8 bases between. This CDR3 has 14 amino acids. Study results and limitations: A model of 13 V-J features distinguished ophthalmopathy from stable hyperthyroidism. Blood samples included most of the expanded thyroid clonotypes exceeding 0.001.

The chain links TRBV7-2 to TRBJ1-5; no clear D. Sequences were obtained from blood. This TCR came from a middle-aged woman with Graves' hyperthyroidism. This chain's CDR3 is CASSLSSNNQPQHF. CDR3 nucleotides: TGTGCCAGCAGCTTATCTAGCAACAATCAGCCCCAGCATTTT.